Reported below is one T cell receptor beta chain. Sequencing used immunoSEQ multiplex PCR; TCRdb keeps in-frame clones, though not all of them. The data show some 350,000 clones, about 87% seen once. The record originates from a study of blood T cell repertoires in COVID-19. Across the whole study: Researchers got acute and convalescent COVID-19 samples from the United States, Italy and Spain. Sources were T cells, B-cell-depleted T cells, or PBMCs; the material itself was cDNA or gDNA.

Trimming took 1 base from V and 7 from J; bases not matched to a gene: 2. The CDR3 sequence is 14 residues long. Looked up from germline, CDR1 is WSHSY and CDR2 is SAAADI. Participants reported their clinical history, and cohort assignment relied on those reports. Either two negative PCRs, clearance, or symptom resolution qualified Cohort 3 donors as recovered. The chain combines TRBV10-2 with TRBJ2-2; the match to TRBD2 covers 8 bases. The source material was PBMCs or T cells enriched from blood (not recorded which). This clonotype was obtained from a woman in her thirties who had recovered from COVID-19. The CDR3 region has the DNA TGCGCCAGCAGTGAGTTAGCGGGGCGCGGGGAGCTGTTTTTT. Translated, it gives CASSELAGRGELFF.